These T cell receptor beta chains were read from a single sample in a study of human T cells and chemical hapten exposure. TCRdb re-analysed the RACE reads in MiXCR, keeping a single row per CDR3 protein. The sample has 280,000 or so distinct CDR3 sequences, roughly 7.4% seen once. Sequenced here: whole blood, sampled in connection with sensitization to the hapten diphenylcyclopropenone (DPC). Source of these receptors: a man aged 18 to 35 with alopecia areata. Some clones in this sample may be carry-over from other donors' samples. Each CDR3 is given with its conserved first and last residue. Each record gives: clone size, CDR3 length, V gene, D gene, J gene, CDR3 protein, CDR3 DNA. D genes are given only for firm matches. Size is omitted from some rows. Given values are once, few, many or a class for expanded clones.

once	14	TRBV6-4	-	TRBJ2-3	CASSNRGSTDTQYF	TGTGCCAGCAGTAACCGGGGGAGCACAGATACGCAGTATTTT
-	12	TRBV20-1	-	TRBJ1-1	CSAYRANTEAFF	TGCAGTGCTTACAGGGCTAACACTGAAGCTTTCTTT
-	13	TRBV25-1	-	TRBJ1-6	CASSELWSSPLHF	TGTGCCAGCAGTGAATTATGGAGTTCACCCCTCCACTTT
few	15	TRBV4-1	-	TRBJ2-5	CASSQDRGRGETQYF	TGCGCCAGCAGCCAAGACAGGGGCCGTGGGGAGACCCAGTACTTC
many	14	TRBV7-9	-	TRBJ1-4	CASSLKGFDEKLFF	TGTGCCAGCAGCTTAAAAGGGTTCGATGAAAAACTGTTTTTT
many	15	TRBV7-8	-	TRBJ1-1	CASSLARASNTEAFF	TGTGCCAGCAGCTTAGCCCGGGCCTCGAACACTGAAGCTTTCTTT
many	15	TRBV6-5	TRBD1	TRBJ2-7	CASSSPGQGLSEQYF	TGTGCCAGCAGTTCGCCGGGACAGGGGCTCAGCGAGCAGTACTTC
-	12	TRBV7-9	-	TRBJ1-2	CASHRVGYGYTF	TGTGCCAGTCACAGGGTTGGCTATGGCTACACCTTC
-	15	TRBV6-6	-	TRBJ1-1	CASSYSPGVNTEAFF	TGTGCCAGCAGTTACTCACCAGGGGTAAACACTGAAGCTTTCTTT
-	14	TRBV6-5	-	TRBJ2-3	CASSYSLGADTQYF	TGTGCCAGCAGTTACTCGCTGGGGGCGGATACGCAGTATTTT
-	13	TRBV11-2	-	TRBJ1-5	CASSLEVFQPQHF	TGTGCCAGCAGCTTAGAGGTTTTTCAGCCCCAGCATTTT
many	14	TRBV6-5	-	TRBJ1-3	CASRPGFSGNTIYF	TGTGCCAGCAGGCCAGGGTTTTCTGGAAACACCATATATTTT
many	14	TRBV4-3	-	TRBJ2-3	CASSQDPRADTQYF	TGCGCCAGCAGCCAAGACCCTCGAGCAGATACGCAGTATTTT
few	15	TRBV6-5	TRBD2	TRBJ2-7	CASRKRGGAGNEQYF	TGTGCCAGCAGAAAGCGGGGGGGCGCTGGGAACGAGCAGTACTTC
many	14	TRBV7-3	-	TRBJ1-1	CASSLGPGSGEAFF	TGTGCCAGCAGCTTGGGACCGGGGTCGGGTGAAGCTTTCTTT
-	14	TRBV2	TRBD1	TRBJ2-7	CASNEDRSSYEQYF	TGTGCCAGCAATGAGGACAGGTCCTCCTACGAGCAGTACTTC
few	15	TRBV12-3/TRBV12-4	-	TRBJ1-1	CASSLSQDRATEAFF	TGTGCCAGCAGTTTAAGCCAGGATCGGGCCACTGAAGCTTTCTTT
few	12	TRBV20-1	-	TRBJ1-6	CSASKVNSPLHF	TGCAGTGCTAGCAAAGTCAATTCACCCCTCCACTTT
-	15	TRBV25-1	-	TRBJ1-5	CASSDNRDFNQPQHF	TGTGCCAGCAGTGACAACAGGGATTTCAATCAGCCCCAGCATTTT
-	16	TRBV6-2/TRBV6-3	-	TRBJ1-5	CASSYDRGDFLQPQHF	TGTGCCAGCAGTTACGACCGAGGGGATTTTCTTCAGCCCCAGCATTTT
many	13	TRBV7-9	-	TRBJ2-7	CASSWTLTYEQYF	TGTGCCAGCAGCTGGACACTGACCTACGAGCAGTACTTC
-	15	TRBV6-2/TRBV6-3	-	TRBJ1-1	CASSKATRANTEAFF	TGTGCCAGCAGTAAAGCGACAAGAGCGAACACTGAAGCTTTCTTT
-	16	TRBV6-5	-	TRBJ1-1	CASTSRGEGVHTEAFF	TGTGCCAGCACCTCGCGGGGAGAAGGAGTACACACTGAAGCTTTCTTT
few	12	TRBV6-5	-	TRBJ1-2	CASFTNREGYTF	TGTGCCAGCTTCACCAACAGGGAAGGCTACACCTTC
few	13	TRBV6-4	-	TRBJ1-6	CASSVTTNSPLHF	TGTGCCAGCAGTGTCACTACAAATTCACCCCTCCACTTT
-	18	TRBV2	-	TRBJ1-1	CASSEALIGHRMNTEAFF	TGTGCCAGCAGTGAAGCGCTTATAGGACACAGAATGAACACTGAAGCTTTCTTT
few	18	TRBV27	TRBD2	TRBJ2-5	CASSFQSGTSGPVGTQYF	TGTGCCAGCAGTTTTCAATCCGGGACTAGCGGCCCTGTGGGGACCCAGTACTTC
-	14	TRBV4-2	-	TRBJ2-7	CASSQGLLLYEQYF	TGTGCCAGCAGCCAAGGTTTACTCCTCTACGAGCAGTACTTC
few	14	TRBV20-1	-	TRBJ1-2	CSASSRGLTYGYTF	TGCAGTGCTAGTAGCAGGGGACTAACCTATGGCTACACCTTC
many	15	TRBV12-3/TRBV12-4	TRBD1	TRBJ1-2	CASREPGTGKDGYTF	TGTGCCAGCAGAGAACCCGGGACAGGGAAGGATGGCTACACCTTC
-	16	TRBV10-3	-	TRBJ1-6	CAISEGRALGNSPLHF	TGTGCCATCAGTGAGGGGCGAGCGTTGGGGAATTCACCCCTCCACTTT